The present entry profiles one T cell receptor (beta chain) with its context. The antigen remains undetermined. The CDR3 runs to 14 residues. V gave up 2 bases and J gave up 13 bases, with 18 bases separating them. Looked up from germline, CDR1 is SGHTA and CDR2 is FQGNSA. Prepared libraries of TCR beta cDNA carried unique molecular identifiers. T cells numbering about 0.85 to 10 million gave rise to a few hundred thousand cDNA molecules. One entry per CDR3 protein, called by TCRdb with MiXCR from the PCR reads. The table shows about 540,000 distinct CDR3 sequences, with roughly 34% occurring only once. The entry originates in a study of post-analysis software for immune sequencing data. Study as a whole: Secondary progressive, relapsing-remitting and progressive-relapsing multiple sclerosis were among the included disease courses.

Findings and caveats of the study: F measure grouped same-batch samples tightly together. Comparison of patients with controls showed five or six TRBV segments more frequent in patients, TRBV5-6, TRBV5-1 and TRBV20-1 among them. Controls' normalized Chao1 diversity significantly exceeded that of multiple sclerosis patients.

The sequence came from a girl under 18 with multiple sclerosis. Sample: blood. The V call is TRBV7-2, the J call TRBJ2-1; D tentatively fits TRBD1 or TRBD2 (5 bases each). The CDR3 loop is CASSLLLTTGGQFF. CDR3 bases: TGTGCCAGCAGCTTACTTCTCACCACAGGAGGTCAGTTCTTC.